The 20 T cell receptor beta chains given below trace back to one sample, sequenced in a study of Ad26.COV2.S vaccination and SARS-CoV-2 variants. Treatment in this sample: about 20 received Ad26.COV2.S at low or high dose, single or two shots; roughly 5 received placebo; per-sample allocation not given. Collection of samples fell on day 63 after the first vaccine or placebo injection. Only in-frame clones appear in the TCRdb table, and some are missing; sequencing was by immunoSEQ multiplex PCR. The table lists approximately 410,000 clones, approximately 92% of them singletons, with less than 2% in the top ten. The specimen comprised peripheral blood, sampled in a trial of Ad26.COV2.S vaccine versus placebo. The receptors here all came from a person aged 18-65 years who received the Ad26.COV2.S COVID-19 vaccine or a placebo.

Notes on this clone: The same CDR3 arises from other DNA sequences in this sample as well. V gene TRBV10-3 combines with J gene TRBJ2-3; TRBD1 or TRBD2 may be the D gene (5 bases each). The V gene lost 6 bases and the J gene lost 2 bases, with 12 bases spanning the gap. Germline values: CDR1 ENHRY, CDR2 SYGVKD. The CDR3 is made up of 14 amino acids. CDR3 DNA: TGTGCCATCAGCCCCGGGACGTCCACAGATACGCAGTATTTT. Translating gives CAISPGTSTDTQYF.

This chain links TRBV19 with TRBJ1-3; D gene ambiguous. The CDR3 totals 12 residues. Germline V lookup: CDR1 LNHDA, CDR2 SQIVND (reference sequence). Trimming cost V 7 bases and J 4 bases, with 8 bases left between them. This CDR3 reads CASTGNGNTIYF. In nucleotides, the CDR3 is TGTGCCAGTACCGGCAACGGAAACACCATATATTTT.

Regarding this clone: One end of the junction varies from germline; a read error may be responsible. This sequence joins TRBV18 and TRBJ2-1; no clear D. Germline V lookup: CDR1 KGHSH, CDR2 LQKENI. The CDR3 covers 15 residues. This CDR3 reads CASSHTEASNNEQFF. The CDR3 nucleotides read TGTGCCAGCTCACACACCGAGGCCTCCAACAATGAGCAGTTCTTC.

The chain uses TRBV7-9 and TRBJ1-1; TRBD1 might be the D (5 bases). The V gene's germline CDR1 is SEHNR and CDR2 FQNEAQ (reference sequence). Trimming stripped 5 bases from V and 5 bases from J, with 12 bases between. This CDR3 spans 13 amino acids. The CDR3 nucleotides read TGTGCCAGCAGCATAGGGACGGGAACTGAAGCTTTCTTT. Translated, it gives CASSIGTGTEAFF.

This clone was detected only once. The chain links TRBV18 to TRBJ2-5, with 9 nucleotides matching TRBD1. CDR1 KGHSH and CDR2 LQKENI come from the germline V gene. Trimming took 5 bases from V and 4 from J; bases not matched to a gene: 20. CDR3 size: 19 residues. CDR3 loop: CASSTLPSGTGSVGETQYF. The CDR3 bases are TGTGCCAGCTCAACCCTACCCTCCGGGACAGGGTCGGTAGGAGAGACCCAGTACTTC.

Concerning this clone: Other DNA variants within this sample encode the same CDR3. This rearrangement joins TRBV5-1 to TRBJ2-2, with a possible D match to TRBD1 (5 bases). CDR3 size: 15 residues. With 0 bases removed from V and 6 bases from J, the gap between germline ends came to 12 bases. In germline, CDR1 is SGHRS, CDR2 YFSETQ. The CDR3 DNA reads TGCGCCAGCAGCTTGGCCCTTGGGGCTGCCGGGGAGCTGTTTTTT. This sequence encodes CASSLALGAAGELFF. The full variable domain, completed using reference TRBV5-1 and TRBJ2-2, is KAGVTQTPRYLIKTRGQQVTLSCSPISGHRSVSWYQQTPGQGLQFLFEYFSETQRNKGNFPGRFSGRQFSNSRSEMNVSTLELGDSALYLCASSLALGAAGELFFGEGSRLTVL.

The rearrangement joins TRBV6-2 or TRBV6-3 to TRBJ2-7, with a tentative D call TRBD1 (6 bases). Germline V CDR1 and CDR2: MNHEY, SVGEGT. V was trimmed by 4 bases and J by 5 bases, leaving 12 bases between them. There are 13 residues in the CDR3. The CDR3 loop reads CASSLGRGDEQYF. The CDR3 DNA sequence: TGTGCCAGCAGTTTAGGCAGGGGCGACGAGCAGTACTTC.

The chain uses TRBV4-3 and TRBJ2-1, with D perhaps matching TRBD1 or TRBD2 (5 bases each). The germline V gene encodes CDR1 LGHNA and CDR2 YSLEER. The V end was cut by 1 base, the J end by 1 base, with 11 bases between. The CDR3 sequence is 16 residues long. CDR3 region: CASSQGDVGSYNEQFF. In nucleotides, the CDR3 is TGCGCCAGCAGCCAAGGGGACGTTGGGTCCTACAATGAGCAGTTCTTC.

CDR3 amino acids: CASSLSSLNTEAFF. In nucleotides, the CDR3 is TGTGCCAGTAGCCTCTCTTCTTTGAACACTGAAGCTTTCTTT. The V call is TRBV6-5, the J call TRBJ1-1, with unresolved D. The length of the CDR3 is 14 residues. Germline CDR1 and CDR2: MNHEY and SVGAGI. Trimming stripped 9 bases from V and 0 bases from J, with 14 bases between.

The chain carries TRBV28 and TRBJ1-5; D unresolved. The CDR3 runs to 11 residues. V lost 10 bases to trimming and J lost 0 bases, with 4 bases between them. Per germline, CDR1 MDHEN and CDR2 SYDVKM. This CDR3 reads CANYSNQPQHF. DNA of the CDR3: TGTGCCAACTATAGCAATCAGCCCCAGCATTTT. Looking up the rest from reference TRBV28 and TRBJ1-5 gives the full variable domain: DVKVTQSSRYLVKRTGEKVFLECVQDMDHENMFWYRQDPGLGLRLIYFSYDVKMKEKGDIPEGYSVSREKKERFSLILESASTNQTSMYLCANYSNQPQHFGDGTRLSIL.

This chain uses TRBV4-3 with TRBJ2-7, with D possibly called TRBD1 or TRBD2 (6 bases each). The CDR3 is 16 amino acids. In germline, CDR1 is LGHNA, CDR2 YSLEER. V lost 0 bases to trimming and J lost 3 bases, with 15 bases between them. CDR3 DNA sequence: TGCGCCAGCAGCCAAGATCCCGCACAGGGAGGCTACGAGCAGTACTTC. It specifies CASSQDPAQGGYEQYF.

V and J are TRBV29-1 and TRBJ2-2; the match to TRBD2 covers 7 bases. Germline V lookup: CDR1 SQVTM, CDR2 ANQGSEA. Unmatched junction bases numbered 7, after V lost 2 bases and J lost 7 bases. There are 14 residues in the CDR3. The CDR3 DNA is TGCAGCGTTGAATCTCCTAGCGGAATCGGGGAGCTGTTTTTT. It translates to CSVESPSGIGELFF.

J is TRBJ2-7 and V is TRBV27, with D possibly TRBD1 on 5 matching bases. The CDR3 consists of 15 residues. In germline, CDR1 is MNHEY, CDR2 SMNVEV (reference sequence). The V and J ends lost 3 bases and 0 bases respectively, with 12 bases between them. CDR3 in amino acids: CASSLGLSYSYEQYF. In DNA form, the CDR3 reads TGTGCCAGCAGTTTGGGGCTCTCCTACTCCTACGAGCAGTACTTC.

V and J are TRBV5-1 and TRBJ2-2, with no clear D. The CDR3 sequence is 17 residues long. Trimming cost V 4 bases and J 2 bases, with 18 bases left between them. Germline CDR1 SGHRS, CDR2 YFSETQ. CDR3 in amino acids: CASSVLGIVFNTGELFF. The CDR3 region has the DNA TGCGCCAGCAGCGTCCTCGGAATCGTGTTTAACACCGGGGAGCTGTTTTTT.

This chain uses TRBV29-1 with TRBJ2-1; 8 bases agree with TRBD2. Looked up from germline, CDR1 is SQVTM and CDR2 is ANQGSEA. The CDR3 length is 13 residues. The CDR3 region has the DNA TGCACCAAGGCCGGGGGGGGCCGAGGTGAGCAGTTCTTC. Translation: CTKAGGGRGEQFF.

The rearrangement joins TRBV6-5 to TRBJ2-4; D not certain. The CDR3 consists of 15 residues. Germline V gene sequence: CDR1 MNHEY, CDR2 SVGAGI. Trimming took off 4 bases at V and 0 bases at J, with 10 bases between the two ends. The CDR3 sequence: CASSSKALAKNIQYF. The DNA for the CDR3 is TGTGCCAGCAGTTCCAAGGCGCTAGCCAAAAACATTCAGTACTTC.

The genes are TRBV9 and TRBJ1-2, with a tentative D call TRBD1 (5 bases). Between the trimmed V and J ends, which lost 5 bases and 4 bases, there was a span of 6 bases. The germline V gene encodes CDR1 SGDLS and CDR2 YYNGEE. There are 11 residues in the CDR3. The CDR3, as DNA: TGTGCCAGCAGGGGGCGCTATGGCTACACCTTC. This translates into CASRGRYGYTF.

Points on this clone: Other DNA sequences in this specimen translate into the identical CDR3. The chain recombines TRBV5-1 with TRBJ2-7, with a weak D call TRBD1 (6 bases). The germline V and J ends were trimmed by 0 bases and 4 bases, with 8 bases remaining between them. Germline loops: CDR1 SGHRS, CDR2 YFSETQ. The CDR3 extends over 13 amino acids. CDR3: CASSLVRGYEQYF. The CDR3 coding sequence is TGCGCCAGCAGCTTGGTAAGGGGGTACGAGCAGTACTTC.

The chain carries TRBV9 and TRBJ2-7, with D perhaps TRBD2 (7 bases). With 4 bases removed from V and 0 bases from J, the gap between germline ends came to 17 bases. Germline CDR1 is SGDLS and CDR2 is YYNGEE. This CDR3 spans 16 amino acids. CDR3 sequence reads: CASSPHGRGSSYEQYF. CDR3 coding DNA: TGTGCCAGCAGCCCCCATGGGAGGGGGAGCTCCTACGAGCAGTACTTC.

The genes are TRBV7-9 and TRBJ1-1; 7 bases are a match to TRBD1. This CDR3 is built from 15 residues. With V trimmed by 3 bases and J by 0 bases, 4 bases remained unmatched. Germline CDR1 SEHNR, CDR2 FQNEAQ (reference sequence). The CDR3: CASSFSGQVNTEAFF. CDR3 nucleotides: TGTGCCAGCAGCTTTTCAGGACAGGTGAACACTGAAGCTTTCTTT.